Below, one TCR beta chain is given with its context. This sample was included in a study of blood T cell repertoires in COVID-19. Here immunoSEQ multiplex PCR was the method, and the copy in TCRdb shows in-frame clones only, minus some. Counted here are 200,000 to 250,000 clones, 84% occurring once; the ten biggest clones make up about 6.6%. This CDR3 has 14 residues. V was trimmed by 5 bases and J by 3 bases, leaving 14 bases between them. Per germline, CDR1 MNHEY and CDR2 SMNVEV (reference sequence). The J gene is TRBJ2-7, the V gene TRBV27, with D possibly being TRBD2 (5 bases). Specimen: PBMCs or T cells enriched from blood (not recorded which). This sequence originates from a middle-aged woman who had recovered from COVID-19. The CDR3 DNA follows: TGTGCCAGCAGTGTCCGGGCCCGGGGCTACGAGCAGTACTTC. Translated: CASSVRARGYEQYF.